The clone carrying this T cell receptor (beta chain) was recorded at least ten times. This entry comes from a study of CD8 T cells in ankylosing spondylitis. V gave up 1 base and J gave up 4 bases; unmatched junction bases: 9. Germline V gene lookup returns CDR1 SGHAT and CDR2 FQNNGV. The CDR3 sequence is 17 residues long. The authors made TCR beta libraries by quantitative 5'-RACE with molecular barcodes. From the 5' RACE reads, TCRdb called clonotypes with MiXCR, one entry per CDR3 protein. The sample carries roughly 100,000 distinct CDR3 sequences, about 8.3% recorded once. This chain joins TRBV11-2 and TRBJ2-5, with 10 bases matching TRBD2. The origin of this receptor is a male donor with ankylosing spondylitis or in good health (not recorded which). The sample comprised blood, either unsorted or a sorted T cell fraction (not recorded which). The CDR3 loop reads CASSLASGGLAIETQYF. The CDR3 coding sequence is TGTGCCAGCAGCTTAGCCTCCGGGGGACTAGCGATAGAGACCCAGTACTTC.